The sequence of this T cell receptor beta chain was determined in a study of shared clonotypes between healthy human individuals. General observations from the study: Several donors held about 5% of naive CD4 clonotypes in common. Tissues were not sampled, only blood, and their repertoires likely differ. Clonotypes shared by all four donors outscored non-shared clonotypes in generation probability.

The authors split each subset's genomic DNA evenly across several immunoSEQ plates. This table comes from immunoSEQ multiplex PCR, and its TCRdb copy is limited to in-frame clones, with some not included. The table records around 2.5 million clones, more than 85% of them present only once. Regarding this clone: The antigen remains unidentified.

This TCR was recovered from a man in his late teens or twenties in good health. Some clones in this sample may be carry-over from other donors' samples. The sample was naive CD4+ T cells from PBMCs. This sample's subset: CD45RA+ positively selected.

CDR3 loop: CASSPQRDDTDTQYF. For the CDR3, the DNA is TGTGCCAGCAGCCCCCAAAGGGACGACACAGATACGCAGTATTTT. The chain combines TRBV7-8 with TRBJ2-3; D assignment may be TRBD1 or TRBD2 (5 bases each). V lost 5 bases and J 2 bases, leaving 14 bases between the germline ends. In germline, CDR1 is SGHVS, CDR2 FQNEAQ. The CDR3 loop spans 15 amino acids.